This entry describes one T cell receptor (beta chain). Its specific antigen is unknown. No base quality values were provided; no much bigger clone lies one nucleotide off. The CDR3 regions of human TCRbeta chains were analyzed by immunosequencing. The published analysis was carried out like this. TCRs in the repertoires were compared against a reference library of SARS-CoV-2-specific TCRs that had been generated with the MIRA antigen-specificity platform. Breadth was defined as the fraction of unique TCRs that were SARS-CoV-2-associated. Depth was defined as the fraction of total T cells that were SARS-CoV-2-associated. Each spike-specific TCR was assigned to its reactive spike region and to a CD4 or CD8 class using the MIRA data. Log10-transformed breadth and depth values were compared by one-way ANOVA with Sidak's multiple comparisons tests. In its TCRdb copy, this immuneACCESS table keeps in-frame sequences only and misses some clones. Where compared with another copy, unresolved V genes explain less than half of these, and the others have no known cause. That table is the source of V, J and clone size, and D and trimming were worked out from the DNA. The sample yields over 110,000 clones; more than 85% were counted once. The ten largest clonotypes hold roughly 5% of the sample.

There are 12 amino acids in the CDR3, from cysteine to phenylalanine inclusive. Of the read, only the CDR3 DNA is kept; its 36 bases are in frame from base 1. The germline V gene (reference sequence) provides CDR1 SEHNR and CDR2 FQNEAQ. Trimming costs V 5 bases and J 3 bases, and their ends lie 7 bases apart. This specimen comes from a study of T cell responses to AZD1222 COVID-19 vaccine (dated by TCRdb to the early 2020s). Regarding the complete study: Because spike-specific TCR depth and breadth did not differ between the two schedules, AZD1222 recipients who got a second dose at roughly 4 weeks were pooled with those who got a second dose at roughly 12 weeks. Enrollment into the trials was organized by age into subgroups of 18-55, 56-69 and 70-plus years, and those subgroups contained about 160, 30 and 59 TCR-sequenced participants, respectively. TCR sequencing was performed for 230 to 250 trial participants, of whom some 200 were given two doses of AZD1222 and some 25 were given two doses of MenACWY control vaccine.

Interpreted using the paper, the time point label stands for: baseline before first vaccination. Vaccinee samples were obtained from the UK trials COV001 and COV002, which included a single-blind randomized controlled phase 2/3 trial of AZD1222 (ChAdOx1 nCoV-19) in healthy adults. Trial participant PBMC samples were collected at day 0 and day 28 after the second dose for TCRbeta chain sequencing. Broad study findings and their caveats: CD4 TCRs associated with the vaccine covered the entire spike protein, and the dominant responses were in regions 160-218 and 743-854. Because no samples from the day 14 peak response were available, repertoires could be characterized only after the peak T cell response. Participants were mostly white British and included more females than males, and it was suggested by the authors that clonal diversity may have been underestimated. After two AZD1222 doses, spike-specific TCR breadth and depth were significantly higher than at day 0 and than in MenACWY recipients. In the small 56-69-year group, the increase in depth fell short of significance, most likely because of low power. Reportedly, almost half of the unique spike-specific TCRs recognized epitopes lying outside the regions that are mutated in the B.1.351 and B.1.1.7 variants. Only five to seven AZD1222 recipients were SARS-CoV-2 seropositive at baseline, limiting conclusions about previously exposed vaccinees.

The sequence was obtained from an adult in good health. This material consisted of peripheral blood, taken on day 0 of AZD1222 vaccination. The sequence is built from TRBV7-9 and TRBJ2-5, with no confidently assigned D gene. The CDR3 reads CASSRLEETQYF. At the DNA level, the sequence is TGTGCCAGCAGCCGACTGGAAGAGACCCAGTACTTC.